This TCR beta chain was profiled in a study of a mutant IDH1 vaccine in newly diagnosed glioma. TCRdb's copy holds only in-frame clones and misses some; the assay was immunoSEQ multiplex PCR. The repertoire holds roughly 70,000 clones, with 84% as singletons. Note on this clone: Its antigen is as yet unknown.

The germline V gene has CDR1 GTSNPN and CDR2 SVGIG (reference sequence). Between the trimmed V and J ends, which lost 2 bases and 4 bases, there was a span of 14 bases. The CDR3 has 14 amino acids. Noted time point: week 23, last vaccination. The study gave 300 ug of mutant IDH1 20-mer peptide per vaccine dose, with topical imiquimod. Donor tumors were new WHO grade 3 or 4 IDH1-mutant, ATRX-lost astrocytomas. The origin of this receptor is a man aged 18 to 30 with glioma. The chain has TRBV30 and TRBJ1-1; D perhaps matches TRBD1 (5 bases). The material was PBMCs, obtained from a glioma patient whose treatment included an IDH1 peptide vaccine. The CDR3 loop reads CAWSQMWGVTEAFF. In DNA, the CDR3 is TGTGCCTGGAGTCAAATGTGGGGGGTCACTGAAGCTTTCTTT.